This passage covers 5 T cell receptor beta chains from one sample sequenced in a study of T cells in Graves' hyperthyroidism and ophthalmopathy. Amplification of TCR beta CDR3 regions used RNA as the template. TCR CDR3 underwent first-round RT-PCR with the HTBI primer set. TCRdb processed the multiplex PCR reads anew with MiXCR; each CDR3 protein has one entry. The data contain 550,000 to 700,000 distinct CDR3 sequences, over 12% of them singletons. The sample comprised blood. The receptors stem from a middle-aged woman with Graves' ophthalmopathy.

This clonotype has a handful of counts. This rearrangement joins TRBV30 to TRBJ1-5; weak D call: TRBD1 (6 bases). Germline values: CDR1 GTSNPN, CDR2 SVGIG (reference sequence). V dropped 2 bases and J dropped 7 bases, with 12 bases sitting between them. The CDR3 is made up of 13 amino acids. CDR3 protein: CAWSTAGDQPQHF. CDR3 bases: TGTGCCTGGAGTACGGCAGGGGACCAGCCCCAGCATTTT.

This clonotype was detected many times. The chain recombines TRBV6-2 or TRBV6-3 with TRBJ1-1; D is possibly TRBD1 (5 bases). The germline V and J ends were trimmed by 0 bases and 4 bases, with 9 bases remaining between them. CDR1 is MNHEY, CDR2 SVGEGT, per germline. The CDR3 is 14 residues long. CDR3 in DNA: TGTGCCAGCAGTTACTCATCGGGGGGCACTGAAGCTTTCTTT. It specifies CASSYSSGGTEAFF.

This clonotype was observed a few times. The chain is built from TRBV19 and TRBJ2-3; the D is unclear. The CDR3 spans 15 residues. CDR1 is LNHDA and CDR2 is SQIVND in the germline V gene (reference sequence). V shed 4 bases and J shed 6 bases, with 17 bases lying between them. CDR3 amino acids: CASSTSSRIADTQYF. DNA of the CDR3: TGTGCCAGTAGTACCAGCTCTAGGATCGCGGATACGCAGTATTTT.

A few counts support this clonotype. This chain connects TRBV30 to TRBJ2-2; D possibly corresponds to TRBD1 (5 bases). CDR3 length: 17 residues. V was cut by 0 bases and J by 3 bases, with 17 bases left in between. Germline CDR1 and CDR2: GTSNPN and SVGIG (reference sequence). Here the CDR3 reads CAWSVLGSRAHTGELFF. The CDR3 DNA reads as TGTGCCTGGAGTGTATTAGGTTCCAGGGCTCACACCGGGGAGCTGTTTTTT.

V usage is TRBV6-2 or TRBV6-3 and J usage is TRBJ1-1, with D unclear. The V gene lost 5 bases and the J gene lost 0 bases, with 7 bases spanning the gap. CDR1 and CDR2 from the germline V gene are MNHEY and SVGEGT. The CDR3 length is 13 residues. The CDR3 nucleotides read TGTGCCAGCAGTCAGAGCCTGAACACTGAAGCTTTCTTT. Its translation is CASSQSLNTEAFF.